Listed here are 29 T cell receptor beta chains from one sample, sequenced in a study of T cell repertoires in cytomegalovirus infection. TCRdb reprocessed the reads with MiXCR, giving one entry per CDR3 protein. The table includes around 530,000 distinct CDR3 sequences, about 25% detected once. The sequenced sample was PBMCs. All receptors come from a human donor in good health (CMV status not recorded). Some clones in this sample may be carry-over from other donors' samples.

This clonotype has only a few counts. CDR3 residues: CASSLVTGLRDQPQHF. For the CDR3, the DNA is TGTGCCAGCAGCTTAGTGACGGGGCTCCGGGATCAGCCCCAGCATTTT. The chain joins TRBV7-9 to TRBJ1-5; perhaps TRBD1 as D (5 bases). The length of the CDR3 is 16 residues. V lost 1 base and J 5 bases, leaving 15 bases between the germline ends. CDR1 and CDR2 (germline): SEHNR, FQNEAQ (reference sequence).

This clonotype was seen ten or more times. This chain connects TRBV7-9 to TRBJ2-3; no definite D call. Looked up from germline, CDR1 is SEHNR and CDR2 is FQNEAQ (reference sequence). This CDR3 region has 17 residues. Trimming cost V 1 base and J 0 bases, with 14 bases left between them. CDR3 sequence reads: CASSLEGSPLSTDTQYF. The CDR3 DNA follows: TGTGCCAGCAGCTTAGAGGGAAGCCCCCTCAGCACAGATACGCAGTATTTT.

This clonotype came up many times. The rearrangement uses TRBV25-1 and TRBJ1-2, with a tentative D call TRBD1 (6 bases). The CDR3 length is 13 residues. The germline V and J ends were trimmed by 7 bases and 8 bases, with 17 bases remaining between them. Germline lookup yields CDR1 MGHDK and CDR2 SYGVNS. CDR3 in amino acids: CASTDARGGGYTF. The CDR3 nucleotides read TGTGCCAGCACGGACGCGAGGGGGGGCGGCTACACCTTC.

This clonotype came up a few times. This chain joins TRBV6-5 and TRBJ1-4; D not certain. CDR1 MNHEY and CDR2 SVGAGI come from the germline V gene. CDR3 length: 13 amino acids. Trimming removed 8 bases at V and 5 bases at J, with 12 bases between. CDR3 DNA sequence: TGTGCCAGCGGTGGAAGTACGAATGAAAAACTGTTTTTT. Protein sequence: CASGGSTNEKLFF.

The J gene is TRBJ1-2, the V gene TRBV29-1; D is uncertain. V was clipped by 6 bases and J by 4 bases, with 12 bases between them. The germline gives CDR1 SQVTM, CDR2 ANQGSEA. The CDR3 is 12 residues long. The CDR3 DNA follows: TGCAGCGTCGCTGGACGGAGCTATGGCTACACCTTC. Translated, it gives CSVAGRSYGYTF.

At least ten counts were recorded for this clonotype. The chain couples TRBV7-8 to TRBJ2-1; 7 nucleotides line up with TRBD2. Trimming took 4 bases from V and 0 from J; bases not matched to a gene: 6. This CDR3 region has 16 residues. Germline V gives CDR1 SGHVS, CDR2 FQNEAQ. CDR3: CASSSTGRSSYNEQFF. CDR3 coding DNA: TGTGCCAGCAGCTCTACCGGGAGGAGCTCCTACAATGAGCAGTTCTTC. The whole variable domain, remainder taken from reference TRBV7-8 and TRBJ2-1, is GAGVSQSPRYKVAKRGQDVALRCDPISGHVSLFWYQQALGQGPEFLTYFQNEAQLDKSGLPSDRFFAERPEGSVSTLKIQRTQQEDSAVYLCASSSTGRSSYNEQFFGPGTRLTVL.

This CDR3 reads CASSPRTAHYEQYV. DNA of the CDR3: TGTGCCAGCAGCCCCCGGACTGCCCACTACGAGCAGTACGTC. The chain links TRBV11-2 to TRBJ2-7, with D perhaps TRBD2 (5 bases). The CDR3 runs 14 residues. Deletions cut 5 bases from V and 3 bases from J, with 14 bases between. From germline, CDR1 is SGHAT and CDR2 FQNNGV.

The table lists this clonotype with many counts. The chain couples TRBV7-9 to TRBJ1-6, with D unresolved. The CDR3 totals 12 residues. Germline V lookup: CDR1 SEHNR, CDR2 FQNEAQ (reference sequence). With 3 bases removed from V and 7 bases from J, the gap between germline ends came to 4 bases. The CDR3 DNA reads TGTGCCAGCAGCTTCTACAATTCACCCCTCCACTTT. As protein: CASSFYNSPLHF.

The rearrangement joins TRBV28 to TRBJ1-1, with TRBD1 identical over 7 bases. CDR1 MDHEN and CDR2 SYDVKM come from the germline V gene. The CDR3 extends over 16 amino acids. The V and J ends lost 4 bases and 3 bases, in that order; junction bases with no gene match: 11. In DNA form, the CDR3 reads TGTGCCAGCAGTTCCGCGGGACAGTTACTTTACACTGAAGCTTTCTTT. Protein product: CASSSAGQLLYTEAFF.

This clonotype showed up just a few times. CDR3 bases: TGTGCCAGCAGCTTATCTGACAGGGGCCGACCCTGGACTGAAGCTTTCTTT. It translates to CASSLSDRGRPWTEAFF. The V gene is TRBV11-3, the J gene TRBJ1-1; 8 bases map to TRBD1. V lost 2 bases to trimming and J lost 5 bases; unmatched junction nucleotides: 13. Germline V lookup: CDR1 SGHNT, CDR2 YENEEA. There are 17 residues in the CDR3.

This rearrangement joins TRBV20-1 to TRBJ1-1, with TRBD1 matching over 10 bases. V trimming: 6 bases; J trimming: 6 bases; junction bases outside the gene matches: 10. The CDR3 consists of 14 residues. The V gene's germline CDR1 is DFQATT and CDR2 SNEGSKA (reference sequence). The CDR3: CSADPGTGVAEAFF. The CDR3 bases are TGCAGTGCGGATCCCGGGACAGGGGTCGCTGAAGCTTTCTTT.

This clonotype was seen only a few times. The rearrangement links TRBV6-1 to TRBJ2-1; perhaps TRBD1 as D (6 bases). Looked up from germline, CDR1 is MNHNS and CDR2 is SASEGT. V lost 11 bases, J lost 3 bases, and 17 bases lay in between. This CDR3 has 14 amino acids. The CDR3: CAAGQGLHYNEQFF. The CDR3 DNA reads TGTGCCGCGGGCCAGGGGCTACACTACAATGAGCAGTTCTTC.

The chain uses TRBV29-1 and TRBJ1-2; D call uncertain. Germline V gene lookup returns CDR1 SQVTM and CDR2 ANQGSEA. The CDR3 totals 13 residues. Trimming took off 6 bases at V and 2 bases at J, with 13 bases between the two ends. The CDR3: CSVATGNNYGYTF. In DNA, the CDR3 is TGCAGCGTCGCAACCGGGAACAACTATGGCTACACCTTC.

Regarding this clonotype: Sequence at one end of the junction differs from germline and may be a read error. V usage is TRBV7-2 and J usage is TRBJ1-5; 9 bases fit TRBD1. The CDR3 runs 15 residues. Germline V gene sequence: CDR1 SGHTA, CDR2 FQGNSA. CDR3 nucleotides: TGTGACAGCAGCACTCAACAGGGGGCTTTACAGCCCCAGCATTTT. It specifies CDSSTQQGALQPQHF.

The chain carries TRBV4-3 and TRBJ2-2; D possibly corresponds to TRBD1 (8 bases). The ends were cut back, 1 base at V and 7 bases at J, with 13 bases in the middle. The CDR3 loop spans 15 amino acids. Germline V lookup: CDR1 LGHNA, CDR2 YSLEER. This chain's CDR3 is CASSQGTGRGGELFF. In DNA form, the CDR3 reads TGCGCCAGCAGCCAAGGGACAGGGAGGGGCGGGGAGCTGTTTTTT.

This clonotype was counted many times. The V call is TRBV6-1, the J call TRBJ1-5, with 7 bases lining up with TRBD1. Looked up from germline, CDR1 is MNHNS and CDR2 is SASEGT. Germline trimming cut 8 bases from V and 3 bases from J; bases unmatched to any gene: 10. This CDR3 region has 15 residues. The CDR3 spells CASQRPQGDNQPQHF. DNA of the CDR3: TGTGCCAGCCAACGCCCCCAGGGGGACAATCAGCCCCAGCATTTT.

This clonotype came up a few times. The chain employs TRBV3-1 and TRBJ1-3; D ambiguous. Trimming stripped 1 base from V and 10 bases from J, with 17 bases between. The CDR3 is 15 residues long. CDR1 and CDR2 (germline): LGHDT, YNNKEL (reference sequence). The CDR3 loop is CASSQGSGSAGTIYF. CDR3 coding DNA: TGTGCCAGCAGCCAAGGATCGGGGTCTGCTGGGACCATATATTTT. The whole variable domain, remainder taken from reference TRBV3-1 and TRBJ1-3, is DTAVSQTPKYLVTQMGNDKSIKCEQNLGHDTMYWYKQDSKKFLKIMFSYNNKELIINETVPNRFSPKSPDKAHLNLHINSLELGDSAVYFCASSQGSGSAGTIYFGEGSWLTVV.

The rearrangement links TRBV7-2 to TRBJ2-7, with D perhaps being TRBD1 or TRBD2 (5 bases each). This CDR3 region has 13 residues. V lost 6 bases to trimming and J lost 3 bases, with 12 bases between them. From germline, CDR1 is SGHTA and CDR2 FQGNSA. The CDR3: CASSPGPNYEQYF. CDR3 bases: TGTGCCAGCAGTCCGGGGCCTAACTACGAGCAGTACTTC.

The rearrangement links TRBV12-3 or TRBV12-4 to TRBJ2-7, with a possible D match to TRBD1 (7 bases). Between the trimmed V and J ends, which lost 5 bases and 4 bases, there was a span of 12 bases. This CDR3 region has 13 residues. CDR3 sequence (DNA): TGTGCCAGCAGTGTGACAGGGAGGTACGAGCAGTACTTC. It translates to CASSVTGRYEQYF.

The rearrangement uses TRBV5-6 and TRBJ2-3, with 9 bases aligning to TRBD2. With V trimmed by 5 bases and J by 0 bases, 16 bases remained unmatched. The germline gives CDR1 SGHDT, CDR2 YYEEEE. This CDR3 is built from 19 residues. Written as DNA, the CDR3 is TGTGCCAGCAGATTCATCGGTGTAGCGGGAGAGATAAGCACAGATACGCAGTATTTT. This translates into CASRFIGVAGEISTDTQYF. Together with reference TRBV5-6 and TRBJ2-3, the CDR3 gives the full variable domain: DAGVTQSPTHLIKTRGQQVTLRCSPKSGHDTVSWYQQALGQGPQFIFQYYEEEERQRGNFPDRFSGHQFPNYSSELNVNALLLGDSALYLCASRFIGVAGEISTDTQYFGPGTRLTVL.

This clonotype was counted many times. The V and J genes are TRBV28 and TRBJ1-5; maybe TRBD1 (5 bases). Trimming stripped 7 bases from V and 4 bases from J, with 11 bases between. Germline CDR1 and CDR2: MDHEN and SYDVKM. The CDR3 spans 13 residues. As DNA, the CDR3 is TGTGCCAGCACGCAGGGAGTTAATCAGCCCCAGCATTTT. It codes for CASTQGVNQPQHF.

This clonotype occurred once. The genes are TRBV18 and TRBJ1-1; D is perhaps TRBD1 (5 bases). V was cut by 1 base and J by 5 bases, with 8 bases left in between. The CDR3 runs to 13 residues. Germline V gives CDR1 KGHSH, CDR2 LQKENI. CDR3 bases: TGTGCCAGCTCACCACGGACAAGGACTGAAGCTTTCTTT. Its protein product is CASSPRTRTEAFF.

The chain has TRBV5-1 and TRBJ2-3, with D perhaps matching TRBD2 (5 bases). Deletions cut 4 bases from V and 3 bases from J, with 12 bases between. The CDR3 spans 14 residues. The V gene's germline CDR1 is SGHRS and CDR2 YFSETQ. DNA for the CDR3: TGCGCCAGCAGCACCCTACTAGTGACAGATACGCAGTATTTT. Its protein is CASSTLLVTDTQYF.

The chain carries TRBV15 and TRBJ2-5, with 7 positions matching TRBD1. CDR3 length: 15 amino acids. CDR1 and CDR2 (germline): LNHNV, YYDKDF (reference sequence). Trimming removed 5 bases from V and 5 bases from J; junction bases left unmatched: 11. In DNA form, the CDR3 reads TGTGCCACCAGCCTGTCGTCAGGGGGTGTCGAGACCCAGTACTTC. This gives the protein CATSLSSGGVETQYF.

This clonotype was seen a few times. The genes are TRBV7-8 and TRBJ1-4; TRBD1 aligns across 7 bases. The CDR3 totals 16 residues. Germline CDR1 SGHVS, CDR2 FQNEAQ. Trimming cost V 3 bases and J 6 bases; bases outside gene matches: 10. The CDR3 reads CASSFSQGGGDEKLFF. The CDR3 region has the DNA TGTGCCAGCAGCTTTTCCCAGGGGGGGGGTGATGAAAAACTGTTTTTT.

The chain uses TRBV11-2 and TRBJ1-1, with TRBD1 as a possible D gene (6 bases). This CDR3 comprises 15 residues. Germline CDR1 and CDR2: SGHAT and FQNNGV. Trimming left V 5 bases short and J 3 bases short, with 16 bases between. Written as DNA, the CDR3 is TGTGCCAGCAGCCCCAGCGGGAAGGGGGACACTGAAGCTTTCTTT. Its translation is CASSPSGKGDTEAFF. Looking up the rest from reference TRBV11-2 and TRBJ1-1 gives the full variable domain: EAGVAQSPRYKIIEKRQSVAFWCNPISGHATLYWYQQILGQGPKLLIQFQNNGVVDDSQLPKDRFSAERLKGVDSTLKIQPAKLEDSAVYLCASSPSGKGDTEAFFGQGTRLTVV.

The rearrangement joins TRBV12-3 or TRBV12-4 to TRBJ2-2; 9 bases map to TRBD1. Trimming cost V 4 bases and J 1 base; bases outside gene matches: 10. This CDR3 has 18 residues. This CDR3 reads CASSYGGYRGLNTGELFF. Written as DNA, the CDR3 is TGTGCCAGCAGTTATGGGGGGTACAGGGGGCTGAACACCGGGGAGCTGTTTTTT.

The rearrangement joins TRBV19 to TRBJ2-7, with TRBD1 identical over 8 bases. The CDR3 spans 14 residues. Germline loops: CDR1 LNHDA, CDR2 SQIVND (reference sequence). Trimming cost V 5 bases and J 5 bases; bases outside gene matches: 8. CDR3: CASSLAGGIDEQYV. CDR3 DNA: TGTGCCAGTAGTTTGGCAGGGGGCATCGACGAGCAGTACGTC.

In its sample, this clonotype was seen a few times. The chain carries TRBV18 and TRBJ1-6; unclear D gene. This CDR3 is 15 amino acids long. Germline V gene data show CDR1 as KGHSH and CDR2 as LQKENI. V was shortened by 2 bases and J by 6 bases, with 11 bases between the two germline ends. The CDR3 coding sequence is TGTGCCAGCTCACCAAGGTTGGAGCCTAATTCACCCCTCCACTTT. Translation: CASSPRLEPNSPLHF. The full variable domain, completed using reference TRBV18 and TRBJ1-6, is NAGVMQNPRHLVRRRGQEARLRCSPMKGHSHVYWYRQLPEEGLKFMVYLQKENIIDESGMPKERFSAEFPKEGPSILRIQQVVRGDSAAYFCASSPRLEPNSPLHFGNGTRLTVT.